The source of this T cell receptor (beta chain) is a study of cytomegalovirus exposure and HLA in healthy donors. In this sample, this clone turned up a few times. Its antigen is unknown. Measured with immunoSEQ multiplex PCR; TCRdb has only the in-frame clones, and not every one. Found here are about 280,000 clones, roughly 88% of them singletons; the top ten hold about 0.9%. Regarding the study as a whole: Within the approximately 120 validation repertoires, first-cohort TCR clusters tended to co-occur, according to a later analysis. Among the CMV-associated chains, three were confirmed in vitro as specific for CMV antigens.

The sequence was collected from a young woman in good health and CMV-seronegative. Input material: PBMCs.

As DNA, the CDR3 is TGTGCCAGCATCCCTCGGGGCGGGAGGGCCCGGAATGAGCAGTTCTTC. Protein product: CASIPRGGRARNEQFF. The chain joins TRBV28 to TRBJ2-1; 9 bases line up with TRBD2. Germline CDR1 and CDR2: MDHEN and SYDVKM. The CDR3 sequence is 16 residues long. Trimming took 7 bases from V and 7 from J; bases not matched to a gene: 14.